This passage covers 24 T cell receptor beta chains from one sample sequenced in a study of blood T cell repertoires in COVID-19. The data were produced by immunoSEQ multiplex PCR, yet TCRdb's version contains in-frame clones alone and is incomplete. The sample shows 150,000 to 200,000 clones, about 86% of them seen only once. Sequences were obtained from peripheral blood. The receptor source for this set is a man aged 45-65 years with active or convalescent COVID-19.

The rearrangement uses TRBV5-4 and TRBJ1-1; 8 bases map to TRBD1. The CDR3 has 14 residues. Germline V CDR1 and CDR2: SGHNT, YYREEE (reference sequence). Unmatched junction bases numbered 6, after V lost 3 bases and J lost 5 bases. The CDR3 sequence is CASSSRTGQTEAFF. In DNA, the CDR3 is TGTGCCAGCAGCTCCAGGACAGGGCAGACTGAAGCTTTCTTT. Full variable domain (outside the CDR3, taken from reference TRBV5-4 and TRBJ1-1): ETGVTQSPTHLIKTRGQQVTLRCSSQSGHNTVSWYQQALGQGPQFIFQYYREEENGRGNFPPRFSGLQFPNYSSELNVNALELDDSALYLCASSSRTGQTEAFFGQGTRLTVV.

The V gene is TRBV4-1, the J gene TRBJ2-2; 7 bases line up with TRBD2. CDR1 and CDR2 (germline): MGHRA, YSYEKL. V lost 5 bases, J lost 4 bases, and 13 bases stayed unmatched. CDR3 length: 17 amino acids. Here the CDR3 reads CASSYDPLAERTGELFF. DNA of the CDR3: TGCGCCAGCAGCTACGACCCCCTAGCGGAGCGCACCGGGGAGCTGTTTTTT.

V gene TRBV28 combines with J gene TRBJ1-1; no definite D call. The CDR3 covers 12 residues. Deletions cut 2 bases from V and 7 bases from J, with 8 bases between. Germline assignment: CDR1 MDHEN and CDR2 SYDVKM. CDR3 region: CASSLQRDEAFF. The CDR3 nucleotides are TGTGCCAGCAGTTTACAACGAGATGAAGCTTTCTTT.

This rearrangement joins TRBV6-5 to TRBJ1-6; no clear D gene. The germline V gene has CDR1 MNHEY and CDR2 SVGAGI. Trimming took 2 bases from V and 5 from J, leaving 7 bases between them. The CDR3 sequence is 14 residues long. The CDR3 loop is CASSYSQNNSPLHF. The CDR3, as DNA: TGTGCCAGCAGTTACAGCCAAAATAATTCACCCCTCCACTTT.

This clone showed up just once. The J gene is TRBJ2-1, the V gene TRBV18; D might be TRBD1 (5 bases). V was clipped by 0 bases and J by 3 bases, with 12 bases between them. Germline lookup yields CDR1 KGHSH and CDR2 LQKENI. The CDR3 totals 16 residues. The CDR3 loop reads CASSPPWQGNYNEQFF. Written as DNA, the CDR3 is TGTGCCAGCTCACCACCGTGGCAGGGCAACTACAATGAGCAGTTCTTC.

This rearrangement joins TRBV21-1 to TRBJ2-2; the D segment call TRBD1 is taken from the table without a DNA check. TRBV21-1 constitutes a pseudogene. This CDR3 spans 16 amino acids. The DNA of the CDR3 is TGTGCCAGCAGCAAGCCCCGGGACAATAACACCGGGGAGCTGTTTTTT. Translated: CASSKPRDNNTGELFF.

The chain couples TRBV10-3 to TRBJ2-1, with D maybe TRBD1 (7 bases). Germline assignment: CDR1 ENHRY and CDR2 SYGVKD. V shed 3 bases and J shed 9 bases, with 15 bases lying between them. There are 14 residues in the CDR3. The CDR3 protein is CAISDRGDESEQFF. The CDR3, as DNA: TGTGCCATCAGTGACAGGGGGGACGAGAGTGAGCAGTTCTTC.

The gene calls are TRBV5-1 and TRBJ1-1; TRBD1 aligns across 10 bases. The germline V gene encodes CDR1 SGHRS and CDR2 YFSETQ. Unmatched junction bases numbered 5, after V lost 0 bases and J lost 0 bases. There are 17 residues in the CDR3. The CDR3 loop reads CASSLADRGDMNTEAFF. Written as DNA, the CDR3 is TGCGCCAGCAGCTTGGCGGACAGGGGGGATATGAACACTGAAGCTTTCTTT. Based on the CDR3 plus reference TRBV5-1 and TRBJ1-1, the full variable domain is KAGVTQTPRYLIKTRGQQVTLSCSPISGHRSVSWYQQTPGQGLQFLFEYFSETQRNKGNFPGRFSGRQFSNSRSEMNVSTLELGDSALYLCASSLADRGDMNTEAFFGQGTRLTVV.

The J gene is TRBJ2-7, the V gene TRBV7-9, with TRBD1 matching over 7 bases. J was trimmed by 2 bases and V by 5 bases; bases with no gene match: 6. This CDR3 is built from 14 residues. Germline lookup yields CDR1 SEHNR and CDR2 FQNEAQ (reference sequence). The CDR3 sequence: CASSHLQGTYEQYF. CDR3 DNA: TGTGCCAGCAGCCATCTACAGGGGACCTACGAGCAGTACTTC.

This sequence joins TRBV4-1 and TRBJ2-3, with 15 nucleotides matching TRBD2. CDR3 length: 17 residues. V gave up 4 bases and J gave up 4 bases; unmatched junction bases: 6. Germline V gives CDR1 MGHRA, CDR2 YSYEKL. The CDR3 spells CASSPRTSGGAADTQYF. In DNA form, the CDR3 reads TGCGCCAGCAGCCCCCGGACTAGCGGGGGGGCAGCAGATACGCAGTATTTT.

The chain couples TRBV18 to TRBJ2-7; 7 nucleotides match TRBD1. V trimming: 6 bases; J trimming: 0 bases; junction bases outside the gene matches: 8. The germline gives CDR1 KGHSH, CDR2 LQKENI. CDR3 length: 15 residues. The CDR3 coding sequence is TGTGCCAGCTCCCAGGGACAGACTACCTCCTACGAGCAGTACTTC. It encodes CASSQGQTTSYEQYF.

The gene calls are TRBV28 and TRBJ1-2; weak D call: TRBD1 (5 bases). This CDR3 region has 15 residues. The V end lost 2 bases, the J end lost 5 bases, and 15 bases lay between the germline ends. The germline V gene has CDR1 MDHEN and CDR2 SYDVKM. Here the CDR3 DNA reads TGTGCCAGCAGTTTACAGGGTCACGTATGGTATGGCTACACCTTC. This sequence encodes CASSLQGHVWYGYTF.

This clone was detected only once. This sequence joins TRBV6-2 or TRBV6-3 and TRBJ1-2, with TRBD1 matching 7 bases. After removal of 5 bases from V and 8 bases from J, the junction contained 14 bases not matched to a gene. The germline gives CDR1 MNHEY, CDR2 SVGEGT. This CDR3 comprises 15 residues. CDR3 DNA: TGTGCCAGCAGTCCACAATTGACAGGGCTGAGCGGCTACACCTTC. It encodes CASSPQLTGLSGYTF.

The DNA of the CDR3 is TGTGCCAGCAGCCTCAGGGTTCTGGCCTATAATTCACCCCTCCACTTT. Translating it yields CASSLRVLAYNSPLHF. The chain uses TRBV5-6 and TRBJ1-6; a possible D gene is TRBD1 (5 bases). The germline V and J ends were trimmed by 4 bases and 2 bases, with 13 bases remaining between them. The CDR3 extends over 16 amino acids. Germline lookup yields CDR1 SGHDT and CDR2 YYEEEE.

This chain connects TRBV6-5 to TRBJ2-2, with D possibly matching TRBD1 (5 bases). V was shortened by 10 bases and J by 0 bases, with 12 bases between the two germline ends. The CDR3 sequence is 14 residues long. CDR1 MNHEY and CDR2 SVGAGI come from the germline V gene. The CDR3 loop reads CATRQLSNTGELFF. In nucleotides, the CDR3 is TGTGCCACCAGACAGCTCTCGAACACCGGGGAGCTGTTTTTT.

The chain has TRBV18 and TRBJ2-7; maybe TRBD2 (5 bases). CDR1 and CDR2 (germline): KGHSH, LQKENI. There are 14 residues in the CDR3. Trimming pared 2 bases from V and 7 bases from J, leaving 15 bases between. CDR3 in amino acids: CASSPTSGVREQYF. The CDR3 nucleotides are TGTGCCAGCTCACCAACTAGTGGGGTAAGGGAGCAGTACTTC.

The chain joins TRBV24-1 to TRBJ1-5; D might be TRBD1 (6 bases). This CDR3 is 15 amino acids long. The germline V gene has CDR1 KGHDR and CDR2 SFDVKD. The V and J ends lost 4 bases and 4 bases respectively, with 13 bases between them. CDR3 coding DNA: TGTGCCACCAGTGACCCGGGACACCCAAATCAGCCCCAGCATTTT. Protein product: CATSDPGHPNQPQHF.

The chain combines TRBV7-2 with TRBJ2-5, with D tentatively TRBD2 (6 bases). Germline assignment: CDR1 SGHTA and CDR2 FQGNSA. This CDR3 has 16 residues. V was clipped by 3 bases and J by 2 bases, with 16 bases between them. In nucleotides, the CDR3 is TGTGCCAGCAGCTTGGCCCCCGGGACTGGGCAAGAGACCCAGTACTTC. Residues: CASSLAPGTGQETQYF.

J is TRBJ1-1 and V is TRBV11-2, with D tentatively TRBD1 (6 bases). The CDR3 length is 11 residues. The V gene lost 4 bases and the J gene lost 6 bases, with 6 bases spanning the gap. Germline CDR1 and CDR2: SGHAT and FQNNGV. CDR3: CASSWGPEAFF. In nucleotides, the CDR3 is TGTGCCAGCAGCTGGGGGCCTGAAGCTTTCTTT. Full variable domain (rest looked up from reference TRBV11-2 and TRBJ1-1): EAGVAQSPRYKIIEKRQSVAFWCNPISGHATLYWYQQILGQGPKLLIQFQNNGVVDDSQLPKDRFSAERLKGVDSTLKIQPAKLEDSAVYLCASSWGPEAFFGQGTRLTVV.

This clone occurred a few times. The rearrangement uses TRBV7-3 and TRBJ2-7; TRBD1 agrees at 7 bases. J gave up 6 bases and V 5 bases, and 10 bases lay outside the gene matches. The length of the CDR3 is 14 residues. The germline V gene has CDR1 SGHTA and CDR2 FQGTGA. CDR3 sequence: CASSPGDSLSEQYF. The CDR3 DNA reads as TGTGCCAGCAGCCCCGGGGACAGCCTAAGCGAGCAGTACTTC.

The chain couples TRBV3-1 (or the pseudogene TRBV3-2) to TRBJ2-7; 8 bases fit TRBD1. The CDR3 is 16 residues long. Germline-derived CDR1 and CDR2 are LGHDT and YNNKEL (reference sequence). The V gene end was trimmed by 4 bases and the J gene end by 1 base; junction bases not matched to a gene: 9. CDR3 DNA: TGTGCCAGCAGCCCTCCAGACAGGGGACCATCCTACGAGCAGTACTTC. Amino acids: CASSPPDRGPSYEQYF.

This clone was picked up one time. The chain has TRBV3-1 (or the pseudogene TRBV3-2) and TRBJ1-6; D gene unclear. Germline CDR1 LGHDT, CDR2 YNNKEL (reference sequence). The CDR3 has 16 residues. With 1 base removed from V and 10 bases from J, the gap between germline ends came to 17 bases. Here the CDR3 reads CASSQGAGLVNSPLHF. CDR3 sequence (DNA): TGTGCCAGCAGCCAAGGGGCGGGCCTTGTAAACTCACCCCTCCACTTT.

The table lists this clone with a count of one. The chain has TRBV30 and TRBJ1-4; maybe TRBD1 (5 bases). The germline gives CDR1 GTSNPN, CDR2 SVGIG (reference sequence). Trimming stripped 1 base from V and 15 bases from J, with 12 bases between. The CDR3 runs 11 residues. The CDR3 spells CAWSAEGHLFF. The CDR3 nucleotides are TGTGCCTGGAGTGCAGAAGGACATTTGTTTTTT.

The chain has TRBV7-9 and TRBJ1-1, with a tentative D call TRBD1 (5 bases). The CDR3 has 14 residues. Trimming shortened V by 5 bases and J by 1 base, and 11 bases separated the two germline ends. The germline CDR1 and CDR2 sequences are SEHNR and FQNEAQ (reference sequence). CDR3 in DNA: TGTGCCAGCAGCGCAAACACAGGGAACACTGAAGCTTTCTTT. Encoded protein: CASSANTGNTEAFF.